This TCR beta chain was documented in a study of OX40 agonist ivuxolimab in advanced cancers. In the study overall: Two cutaneous melanoma patients and one hepatocellular carcinoma patient, three in all, had partial responses.

Study-level results: In CD8+ T cells, expanded clones were on average more numerous than in CD4+.

CDR1 SGDLS and CDR2 YYNGEE come from the germline V gene. Trimming left V 4 bases short and J 1 base short, with 11 bases between. This CDR3 is built from 14 residues. Clones were read by immunoSEQ multiplex PCR, and TCRdb kept only the in-frame ones, dropping some. The sample yields tens of thousands of clones, roughly 85% seen once. On this clone itself: What it binds is unknown.

Sequencing used CD4+ or CD8+ T cells sorted from blood, obtained in a trial of the OX40 agonist ivuxolimab. J is TRBJ1-1 and V is TRBV9; perhaps TRBD1 as D (5 bases). The receptor comes from an adult with an advanced solid tumor such as melanoma, head and neck, liver or kidney cancer. CDR3 sequence reads: CASSPGRGNTEAFF. CDR3 DNA sequence: TGTGCCAGCAGCCCAGGGAGGGGGAACACTGAAGCTTTCTTT.